These 9 T cell receptor beta chains came from one sample sequenced in a study of glioma-infiltrating T cells (dated by TCRdb to 2016 to 2017). The sequencer was an Illumina MiSeq. The iRepertoire nested amplicon-rescue multiplex PCR (arm-PCR) platform was used to amplify TCR alpha and beta CDR3 regions from RNA. TCRdb took the public reads, trimmed them with fastp at Q25, ran MiXCR for clone calling and kept in-frame beta chains. When rows share a CDR3 protein, they turn into one entry using the most common DNA and genes. The sample includes around 90,000 distinct CDR3 sequences, with about 40% observed a single time. The ten biggest clones cover more than 30% of the sample. The sample taken for sequencing was glioma tissue, nonneoplastic brain tissue, or PBMCs (not recorded which). Every receptor here comes from a human donor with low-grade glioma or glioblastoma, undergoing nonglioma brain surgery, or in good health (not recorded which).

Many counts were recorded for this clonotype. This sequence joins TRBV7-9 and TRBJ2-1; no firm D call. CDR1 is SEHNR, CDR2 FQNEAQ, per germline (reference sequence). The V end was cut by 5 bases, the J end by 0 bases, with 14 bases between. The CDR3 runs to 16 residues. The CDR3 bases are TGTGCCAGCAGCCCCCGGGCCCTAAGCTCCTACAATGAGCAGTTCTTC. Protein sequence: CASSPRALSSYNEQFF.

As regards this clonotype: Since the CDR3 does not end with the conserved phenylalanine or tryptophan, this likely comes from a read error. The V gene is TRBV5-8, the J gene TRBJ1-5, with 9 bases matching TRBD1. Germline assignment: CDR1 SGHTS and CDR2 YDEGEE. The CDR3 extends over 15 amino acids. The CDR3 is CATSRGTGSGQPQHY. The CDR3 DNA reads as TGCGCCACCAGCAGGGGGACAGGGTCGGGTCAGCCCCAGCATTAT.

Concerning this clonotype: Given a much more abundant clone one base away, this may be a read error. The chain is built from TRBV19 and TRBJ2-5; no reliable D call. This CDR3 comprises 14 residues. The V end lost 3 bases, the J end lost 4 bases, and 12 bases lay between the germline ends. Looked up from germline, CDR1 is LNHDA and CDR2 is SQIVND (reference sequence). CDR3: CASSIVAMGETQYF. The CDR3 DNA sequence: TGTGCCAGTAGTATCGTGGCAATGGGAGAGACCCAGTACTTC.

This clonotype was seen many times. The chain joins TRBV28 to TRBJ2-1; possibly TRBD1 or TRBD2 for D (6 bases each). The CDR3 contains 15 residues. Germline-derived CDR1 and CDR2 are MDHEN and SYDVKM. The ends were cut back, 8 bases at V and 8 bases at J, with 22 bases in the middle. The CDR3 nucleotides are TGTGCCAGCGGAGCCCCGGGGGCTTGGCAGGATGAGCAGTTCTTC. Its translation is CASGAPGAWQDEQFF. Full variable domain (outside the CDR3, taken from reference TRBV28 and TRBJ2-1): DVKVTQSSRYLVKRTGEKVFLECVQDMDHENMFWYRQDPGLGLRLIYFSYDVKMKEKGDIPEGYSVSREKKERFSLILESASTNQTSMYLCASGAPGAWQDEQFFGPGTRLTVL.

This clonotype turned up a few times. The rearrangement uses TRBV5-1 and TRBJ1-2; 7 nucleotides line up with TRBD1. Trimming took 6 bases from V and 13 from J; bases not matched to a gene: 15. Looked up from germline, CDR1 is SGHRS and CDR2 is YFSETQ. The CDR3 is 13 residues long. This CDR3 is CASKESPGTVCTF. CDR3 DNA: TGCGCCAGCAAGGAGTCCCCCGGGACAGTCTGCACCTTC.

This clonotype was recorded many times. The rearrangement links TRBV29-1 to TRBJ1-5, with a tentative D call TRBD1 (5 bases). Trimming removed 4 bases from V and 4 bases from J, with 11 bases in between. The germline V gene has CDR1 SQVTM and CDR2 ANQGSEA. CDR3 length: 13 residues. CDR3 in amino acids: CSVANGGNQPQHF. Written as DNA, the CDR3 is TGCAGCGTTGCAAATGGGGGAAATCAGCCCCAGCATTTT.

This clonotype appeared many times. The chain combines TRBV20-1 with TRBJ1-3; possibly TRBD1 for D (6 bases). Germline CDR1 DFQATT, CDR2 SNEGSKA (reference sequence). Deletions cut 3 bases from V and 4 bases from J, with 19 bases between. The CDR3 sequence is 16 residues long. CDR3 protein: CSARRMTGDEGNTIYF. In DNA, the CDR3 is TGCAGTGCTAGGAGGATGACAGGCGACGAGGGAAACACCATATATTTT.

This clonotype was recorded at least ten times. V is TRBV4-1 and J is TRBJ1-5; weak D call: TRBD1 (5 bases). Germline V gene sequence: CDR1 MGHRA, CDR2 YSYEKL. Trimming took 0 bases from V and 2 from J, leaving 11 bases between them. The CDR3 has 16 residues. The CDR3 DNA is TGCGCCAGCAGCCAAGATGGCGGGGCGGGCAATCAGCCCCAGCATTTT. Translated, it gives CASSQDGGAGNQPQHF.

Concerning this clonotype: Sequence at one end of the junction differs from germline and may be a read error. J is TRBJ1-5 and V is TRBV28; D not resolved. In germline, CDR1 is MDHEN, CDR2 SYDVKM. This CDR3 is built from 14 residues. The CDR3 loop reads CASSLWRTNQPQNF. CDR3 nucleotide sequence: TGTGCCAGCAGTTTATGGAGGACCAATCAGCCCCAAAATTTT.